This T cell receptor (beta chain) originates from a study of Ad26.COV2.S vaccination and SARS-CoV-2 variants. CDR3 length: 15 amino acids. The junction had 10 bases not matched to a gene; V was cut back by 2 bases and J by 13 bases. Germline CDR1 reads SGHDN; CDR2 reads FVKESK. Treatment noted: around 19 received Ad26.COV2.S at low or high dose, single or two shots; about five received placebo; per-sample allocation not given. Sampling was performed 63 days after the first vaccine or placebo injection. Only in-frame clones appear in the TCRdb table, and some are missing; sequencing was by immunoSEQ multiplex PCR. The sample includes more than 300,000 clones, approximately 90% of them seen just once.

This material consisted of peripheral blood, taken in a trial of Ad26.COV2.S vaccine versus placebo. This clonotype was sampled from a person aged 18-65 years who received the Ad26.COV2.S COVID-19 vaccine or a placebo. The gene calls are TRBV14 and TRBJ1-6, with 8 nucleotides matching TRBD1. CDR3 coding DNA: TGTGCCAGCAGCCAAAGGGGGCAGGGGGCTTCTCCCCTCCACTTT. Protein: CASSQRGQGASPLHF. Variable domain in full (rest from reference TRBV14 and TRBJ1-6): EAGVTQFPSHSVIEKGQTVTLRCDPISGHDNLYWYRRVMGKEIKFLLHFVKESKQDESGMPNNRFLAERTGGTYSTLKVQPAELEDSGVYFCASSQRGQGASPLHFGNGTRLTVT.